These 21 T cell receptor beta chains came from one sample sequenced in a study of tumor and adjacent non-tumor tissue in lung cancer. RNA was extracted from bulk tissue without any cell sorting. TCRbeta libraries were built with three rounds of nested PCR, modified from ARM-PCR. TCRdb redid the calling of the multiplex PCR reads with MiXCR, one entry per CDR3 protein. The sample consists of approximately 70,000 distinct CDR3 sequences, roughly 72% of them appearing once. Sequenced sample: lung tumor tissue. All receptors derive from a man aged 60-69 years with non-small cell lung cancer.

V usage is TRBV5-1 and J usage is TRBJ2-5, with TRBD1 identical over 8 bases. Germline loops: CDR1 SGHRS, CDR2 YFSETQ. The CDR3 loop spans 13 amino acids. V shed 9 bases and J 3 bases; nucleotides not matched to a gene: 7. This CDR3 reads CAKSLTGEETQYF. The CDR3 DNA reads as TGCGCCAAAAGCTTGACAGGGGAAGAGACCCAGTACTTC. The full variable domain, its missing parts supplied by reference TRBV5-1 and TRBJ2-5, is KAGVTQTPRYLIKTRGQQVTLSCSPISGHRSVSWYQQTPGQGLQFLFEYFSETQRNKGNFPGRFSGRQFSNSRSEMNVSTLELGDSALYLCAKSLTGEETQYFGPGTRLLVL.

Notes on this clonotype: A read error may produce the germline difference seen at one junction end. The rearrangement uses TRBV29-1 and TRBJ2-6, with 9 bases aligning to TRBD2. Germline values: CDR1 SQVTM, CDR2 ANQGSEA. CDR3 size: 15 residues. The CDR3 DNA sequence: TGCAGTGTCGCAGCGGGAGGTACTGGGGCCAACGTCCTGTCTTTC. Its protein is CSVAAGGTGANVLSF. Full variable domain (rest looked up from reference TRBV29-1 and TRBJ2-6): SAVISQKPSRDICQRGTSLTIQCQVDSQVTMMFWYRQQPGQSLTLIATANQGSEATYESGFVIDKFPISRPNLTFSTLTVSNMSPEDSSIYLCSVAAGGTGANVLSFGAGSRLTVL.

For this clonotype: One end of the junction is discordant with germline, which a read error may explain. The chain joins TRBV19 to TRBJ2-7, with D hard to call. CDR3 length: 13 amino acids. Germline V gives CDR1 LNHDA, CDR2 SQIVND (reference sequence). CDR3 amino acids: CACSTSRSYEQYF. In nucleotides, the CDR3 is TGTGCCTGTAGTACTTCCCGGTCCTACGAGCAGTACTTC.

For this clonotype: Compared with germline, one end of the junction differs, possibly owing to a read error. V is TRBV6-5 and J is TRBJ1-1, with D possibly being TRBD1 (6 bases). The CDR3 is made up of 15 amino acids. Germline loops: CDR1 MNHEY, CDR2 SVGAGI. The CDR3 sequence is CASSYFRRGGAEALF. CDR3 DNA sequence: TGTGCCAGCAGTTACTTCCGCAGGGGTGGGGCTGAGGCTCTCTTT.

In this sample, this clonotype turned up many times. The chain is built from TRBV6-5 and TRBJ2-2; a weak D match, TRBD2 (5 bases). This CDR3 region has 13 residues. CDR1 is MNHEY, CDR2 SVGAGI, per germline. Trimming pared 5 bases from V and 8 bases from J, leaving 12 bases between. In DNA form, the CDR3 reads TGTGCCAGCAGTCGGGGTGAAGCGGGGGAGCTGTTTTTT. As protein: CASSRGEAGELFF.

Concerning this clonotype: Its ends do not fully match the called genes, so a read error is possible. The chain employs TRBV6-2 or TRBV6-3 and TRBJ2-5; 7 bases line up with TRBD1. The germline gives CDR1 MNHEY, CDR2 SVGEGT. There are 16 residues in the CDR3. CDR3 sequence (DNA): TGTGTCAGCAGTGTACCCGGGACAGTGCACCAAGAGACCCAGTACTTC. Protein sequence: CVSSVPGTVHQETQYF.

This clonotype occurred a few times. Germline is not matched at one junction end, which may reflect a read error. This sequence joins TRBV20-1 and TRBJ2-2; maybe TRBD2 (6 bases). CDR1 and CDR2 from the germline V gene are DFQATT and SNEGSKA (reference sequence). The CDR3 spans 16 residues. Written as DNA, the CDR3 is TGCATTGCTACTTTAGCAGGAGGGCCGGAGACCAGGGAGCTGTTTTTT. Encoded protein: CIATLAGGPETRELFF.

This chain links TRBV20-1 with TRBJ1-5; 8 bases line up with TRBD1. CDR1 DFQATT and CDR2 SNEGSKA come from the germline V gene (reference sequence). The V segment lost 7 bases and the J segment 5 bases; nucleotides outside the gene matches: 10. This CDR3 spans 14 amino acids. CDR3 coding DNA: TGCAGTGTGTCATCCGGGACAGGATATCAGCCCCAGCATTTT. Translated, it gives CSVSSGTGYQPQHF.

The chain recombines TRBV5-4 with TRBJ2-1; 7 positions match TRBD2. Germline V CDR1 and CDR2: SGHNT, YYREEE (reference sequence). The CDR3 covers 14 residues. V shed 3 bases and J 7 bases; nucleotides not matched to a gene: 7. In DNA, the CDR3 is TGTGCCAGCAGCTGGCGCGACGGGAGGAATGAGCAGTTCTTC. It yields the protein CASSWRDGRNEQFF.

The CDR3 spells CSAKKLAGENERYF. CDR3 nucleotide sequence: TGCAGTGCTAAAAAACTAGCGGGAGAAAACGAACGGTACTTC. The V gene is TRBV20-1, the J gene TRBJ2-7; 11 nucleotides match TRBD2. Germline CDR1 reads DFQATT; CDR2 reads SNEGSKA (reference sequence). With V trimmed by 4 bases and J by 12 bases, 14 bases remained unmatched. This CDR3 is 14 amino acids long.

On this clonotype itself: A read error may be the cause here, since a much bigger clone is one base away. The V gene is TRBV5-3, the J gene TRBJ2-1; 11 bases agree with TRBD2. TRBV5-3 is identified as an open reading frame with a role that is uncertain. CDR3 length: 20 amino acids. The CDR3 is CARSLWHRTSGPSSFNEQFF. CDR3 nucleotides: TGTGCCAGAAGCTTGTGGCATAGGACTAGCGGGCCCAGCTCCTTCAATGAGCAGTTCTTC.

This clonotype was found a few times. This chain links TRBV20-1 with TRBJ1-1, with a possible D match to TRBD1 (6 bases). Trimming shortened V by 8 bases and J by 6 bases, and 13 bases separated the two germline ends. This CDR3 spans 11 amino acids. Germline values: CDR1 DFQATT, CDR2 SNEGSKA (reference sequence). The CDR3 is CSLSRGAEAFF. In DNA, the CDR3 is TGCAGTCTCAGCAGGGGCGCTGAAGCTTTCTTT.

This clonotype has more than one count but fewer than ten. A much larger clone lies one base from this, so it may be a read error. The rearrangement uses TRBV10-3 and TRBJ2-7, with D possibly being TRBD1 or TRBD2 (7 bases each). Per the germline V gene, CDR1 is ENHRY and CDR2 is SYGVKD. The V end was cut by 11 bases, the J end by 5 bases, with 19 bases between. The CDR3 loop spans 13 amino acids. The CDR3 is CADHGEGANEQYF. The CDR3 DNA follows: TGTGCCGACCATGGGGAGGGGGCCAACGAGCAGTACTTC.

Of note for this clonotype: Mismatch with germline at one junction end may stem from a read error. CDR3 loop: CASSETAGSGNTMYF. CDR3 coding DNA: TGTGCCAGCAGTGAGACCGCCGGCTCAGGAAACACCATGTATTTT. The chain links TRBV6-1 to TRBJ1-3; D not certain. CDR1 is MNHNS, CDR2 SASEGT, per germline. This CDR3 has 15 amino acids.

A few counts support this clonotype. The V and J genes are TRBV11-2 and TRBJ2-1; D tentatively reads TRBD1 or TRBD2 (5 bases each). Trimming cost V 2 bases and J 9 bases, with 20 bases left between them. CDR1 is SGHAT, CDR2 FQNNGV, per germline. The length of the CDR3 is 16 residues. DNA of the CDR3: TGTGCCAGCAGCTTATACGGGGCGGCCCCTAGCAGTGAGCAGTTCTTC. This gives the protein CASSLYGAAPSSEQFF.

The chain joins TRBV7-9 to TRBJ2-1, with 7 nucleotides matching TRBD1. The CDR3 totals 17 residues. J gave up 3 bases and V 5 bases, and 13 bases lay outside the gene matches. The germline gives CDR1 SEHNR, CDR2 FQNEAQ (reference sequence). The CDR3 nucleotides read TGTGCCAGCAGCAACCCTAGAGCAGGGGGAATCTACAATGAGCAGTTCTTC. Amino acids: CASSNPRAGGIYNEQFF.

On this clonotype: This CDR3 fails to terminate in the conserved phenylalanine or tryptophan, so it likely reflects a read error. CDR3 DNA sequence: TGCGCCAGTAGTCCCGGGACAGGGTTCACAGATACGCAGTATTAT. It translates to CASSPGTGFTDTQYY. The V gene is TRBV11-1, the J gene TRBJ2-3, with 9 bases matching TRBD1. This CDR3 comprises 15 residues. The germline V gene has CDR1 SGHAT and CDR2 FQDESV (reference sequence).

This clonotype was seen just once. Likely a read error: the CDR3 ends without its conserved phenylalanine or tryptophan. The chain is built from TRBV6-5 and TRBJ2-2; no reliable D call. Germline V lookup: CDR1 MNHEY, CDR2 SVGAGI. Trimming took 5 bases from V and 0 from J, leaving 16 bases between them. The CDR3 loop spans 17 amino acids. The CDR3 DNA follows: TGTGCCAGCAGTCCATCGGCAGGAGCGACGAACACCGGGGAGCTGTTTTCT. Its translation is CASSPSAGATNTGELFS.

Regarding this clonotype: One end of the junction fails to match germline, which may point to a read error. The rearrangement joins TRBV20-1 to TRBJ2-7, with D unresolved. The CDR3 runs 15 residues. In germline, CDR1 is DFQATT, CDR2 SNEGSKA (reference sequence). CDR3 sequence (DNA): TGCAGAGCTAGAGATCGCGTAGGGTATAGTTACGAGCAGTACTTC. The encoded protein is CRARDRVGYSYEQYF.

This clonotype was recorded a few times. One end of the junction varies from germline; a read error may be responsible. V gene TRBV29-1 combines with J gene TRBJ1-1, with 7 bases that match TRBD1. The CDR3 contains 13 residues. Per the germline V gene, CDR1 is SQVTM and CDR2 is ANQGSEA. This chain's CDR3 is CSASAGGYTEALF. The DNA for the CDR3 is TGCAGCGCATCGGCAGGGGGGTACACTGAAGCTCTCTTT. Full variable domain (remainder filled in from reference TRBV29-1 and TRBJ1-1): SAVISQKPSRDICQRGTSLTIQCQVDSQVTMMFWYRQQPGQSLTLIATANQGSEATYESGFVIDKFPISRPNLTFSTLTVSNMSPEDSSIYLCSASAGGYTEALFGQGTRLTVV.

In regard to this clonotype: The junction departs from the called germline gene at one end, perhaps through a read error. The chain joins TRBV29-1 to TRBJ2-1, with 15 nucleotides matching TRBD2. CDR1 and CDR2 from the germline V gene are SQVTM and ANQGSEA. The CDR3 runs 15 residues. The CDR3 loop reads CIVGLAGGYYNEQFF. The CDR3 coding sequence is TGCATCGTAGGACTAGCGGGAGGGTATTACAATGAGCAATTCTTC.